The source of this T cell receptor beta chain is a study of blood T cell repertoires in COVID-19. Study-wide background: The analysed material was cDNA or gDNA that came from T cells, B-cell-depleted T cells, or PBMCs.

Participant-reported clinical history was the basis for cohort assignment. Cohort 3 recovered donors had two negative PCRs, clearance, or symptom resolution. Profiled with immunoSEQ multiplex PCR; TCRdb holds only in-frame clones, not every one. The data show fewer than 200,000 clones, about 84% seen once. V was pared by 3 bases and J by 5 bases, with 7 bases of the junction left unmatched. CDR1 is LGHNT, CDR2 FRNRAP, per germline. The CDR3 contains 15 residues. This TCR came from a man between 50 and 59 years old who had recovered from COVID-19. Material for sequencing was PBMCs or T cells enriched from blood (not recorded which). The J gene is TRBJ1-5, the V gene TRBV12-5; 7 bases align to TRBD1. This CDR3 reads CASGLGRGTYQPQHF. The CDR3, as DNA: TGTGCTAGTGGTTTAGGCAGGGGGACCTATCAGCCCCAGCATTTT.